One and the same sample provided the 13 T cell receptor beta chains below, sequenced in a study of blood T cell repertoires in COVID-19. The protocol was immunoSEQ multiplex PCR, while the TCRdb copy is restricted to in-frame clones and leaves out a portion. The sample contains some 330,000 clones, 86% of which appear only once. The sequencing input was PBMCs or T cells enriched from blood (not recorded which). These receptors were taken from a man between 25 and 39 years old who had recovered from COVID-19.

The V and J genes are TRBV7-2 and TRBJ1-2, with 7 bases that match TRBD1. The V and J ends lost 1 base and 6 bases, in that order; junction bases with no gene match: 5. The CDR3 consists of 14 residues. The germline V gene has CDR1 SGHTA and CDR2 FQGNSA. The CDR3 nucleotides are TGTGCCAGCAGCTTAGATGCAGGGGGTCATGGCTACACCTTC. Encoded protein: CASSLDAGGHGYTF. Full variable domain (remainder filled in from reference TRBV7-2 and TRBJ1-2): GAGVSQSPSNKVTEKGKDVELRCDPISGHTALYWYRQSLGQGLEFLIYFQGNSAPDKSGLPSDRFSAERTGGSVSTLTIQRTQQEDSAVYLCASSLDAGGHGYTFGSGTRLTVV.

The CDR3 DNA reads as TGTGCCAGCAGCTTAACCCGGGGGTCCACAGATACGCAGTATTTT. Protein sequence: CASSLTRGSTDTQYF. V usage is TRBV7-2 and J usage is TRBJ2-3; a weak D match, TRBD2 (6 bases). The CDR3 runs to 15 residues. Trimming took 2 bases from V and 2 from J, leaving 11 bases between them. Germline V gives CDR1 SGHTA, CDR2 FQGNSA.

The chain links TRBV5-1 to TRBJ2-5; perhaps TRBD1 as D (6 bases). Germline CDR1 reads SGHRS; CDR2 reads YFSETQ. V was trimmed by 0 bases and J by 5 bases, leaving 11 bases between them. The CDR3 extends over 14 amino acids. For the CDR3, the DNA is TGCGCCAGCAGCTTGGGAACAGGGCCGGAGACCCAGTACTTC. Its translation is CASSLGTGPETQYF.

The chain is built from TRBV3-1 (or the pseudogene TRBV3-2) and TRBJ2-5, with a weak D call TRBD2 (6 bases). Germline V gives CDR1 LGHDT, CDR2 YNNKEL (reference sequence). V lost 0 bases, J lost 2 bases, and 13 bases lay in between. The CDR3 has 16 amino acids. The DNA for the CDR3 is TGTGCCAGCAGCCAAGATTTGCTAGCGTCTCAAGAGACCCAGTACTTC. Its translation is CASSQDLLASQETQYF.

In DNA, the CDR3 is TGTGCCAGCAGTTTCGACGGGGGCACTGAAGCTTTCTTT. Encoded protein: CASSFDGGTEAFF. This sequence joins TRBV12-3 or TRBV12-4 and TRBJ1-1; maybe TRBD1 (5 bases). The CDR3 runs 13 residues. Trimming took off 3 bases at V and 4 bases at J, with 9 bases between the two ends.

This clone was observed a handful of times. The chain uses TRBV19 and TRBJ1-4; D is possibly TRBD1 (6 bases). This CDR3 contains 15 residues. CDR1 is LNHDA, CDR2 SQIVND, per germline (reference sequence). The V end lost 5 bases, the J end lost 4 bases, and 14 bases lay between the germline ends. The CDR3 region is CASSYREVGNEKLFF. DNA of the CDR3: TGTGCCAGTAGTTACAGGGAAGTGGGTAATGAAAAACTGTTTTTT.

The chain employs TRBV5-1 and TRBJ2-2; 9 nucleotides match TRBD2. The CDR3 is 15 amino acids. The V gene's germline CDR1 is SGHRS and CDR2 YFSETQ. With V trimmed by 3 bases and J by 2 bases, 2 bases remained unmatched. CDR3 sequence reads: CASSSGLANTGELFF. The CDR3 DNA follows: TGCGCCAGCAGCTCGGGACTAGCAAACACCGGGGAGCTGTTTTTT. Drawing the rest from reference TRBV5-1 and TRBJ2-2, the complete variable domain is KAGVTQTPRYLIKTRGQQVTLSCSPISGHRSVSWYQQTPGQGLQFLFEYFSETQRNKGNFPGRFSGRQFSNSRSEMNVSTLELGDSALYLCASSSGLANTGELFFGEGSRLTVL.

The chain couples TRBV29-1 to TRBJ1-2; D is perhaps TRBD1 (5 bases). V was pared by 2 bases and J by 4 bases, with 14 bases between. The CDR3 contains 14 residues. CDR1 SQVTM and CDR2 ANQGSEA come from the germline V gene. The CDR3 DNA reads as TGCAGCGTTGAATTGGGGTTGGGGGGCTATGGCTACACCTTC. Encoded protein: CSVELGLGGYGYTF. The whole variable domain, remainder taken from reference TRBV29-1 and TRBJ1-2, is SAVISQKPSRDICQRGTSLTIQCQVDSQVTMMFWYRQQPGQSLTLIATANQGSEATYESGFVIDKFPISRPNLTFSTLTVSNMSPEDSSIYLCSVELGLGGYGYTFGSGTRLTVV.

V usage is TRBV5-4 and J usage is TRBJ2-5; D call uncertain. The germline V and J ends were trimmed by 1 base and 1 base, with 8 bases remaining between them. CDR1 and CDR2 from the germline V gene are SGHNT and YYREEE (reference sequence). The CDR3 has 14 residues. The DNA for the CDR3 is TGTGCCAGCAGCTTGAGTACAGTCCAAGAGACCCAGTACTTC. Its translation: CASSLSTVQETQYF.

The chain carries TRBV6-4 and TRBJ1-1; 7 bases fit TRBD1. CDR3 size: 18 residues. With V trimmed by 8 bases and J by 0 bases, 18 bases remained unmatched. CDR1 is MRHNA, CDR2 SNTAGT, per germline. The CDR3 DNA follows: TGTGCCAGCCCTCACCCCGGGGGACAGACCCTGATGAACACTGAAGCTTTCTTT. Its translation is CASPHPGGQTLMNTEAFF.

The rearrangement links TRBV24-1 to TRBJ1-1; D not resolved. Trimming took 2 bases from V and 3 from J, leaving 9 bases between them. The CDR3 length is 14 residues. CDR1 is KGHDR and CDR2 is SFDVKD in the germline V gene. CDR3 amino acids: CATSDSRGYTEAFF. The CDR3, as DNA: TGTGCCACCAGTGATTCCCGGGGATACACTGAAGCTTTCTTT.

The chain has TRBV18 and TRBJ2-7, with 9 bases lining up with TRBD1. The CDR3 consists of 18 residues. Germline loops: CDR1 KGHSH, CDR2 LQKENI. V trimming: 2 bases; J trimming: 0 bases; junction bases outside the gene matches: 11. CDR3 in amino acids: CASSPGLGQGVSSYEQYF. The DNA for the CDR3 is TGTGCCAGCTCACCAGGTTTGGGACAGGGCGTCAGCTCCTACGAGCAGTACTTC.

The genes are TRBV6-1 and TRBJ1-2; D is unresolved. Germline-derived CDR1 and CDR2 are MNHNS and SASEGT. This CDR3 region has 15 residues. The ends were cut back, 0 bases at V and 4 bases at J, with 12 bases in the middle. The CDR3 sequence: CASSEAPASVYGYTF. CDR3 nucleotides: TGTGCCAGCAGTGAAGCCCCGGCCAGCGTCTATGGCTACACCTTC.